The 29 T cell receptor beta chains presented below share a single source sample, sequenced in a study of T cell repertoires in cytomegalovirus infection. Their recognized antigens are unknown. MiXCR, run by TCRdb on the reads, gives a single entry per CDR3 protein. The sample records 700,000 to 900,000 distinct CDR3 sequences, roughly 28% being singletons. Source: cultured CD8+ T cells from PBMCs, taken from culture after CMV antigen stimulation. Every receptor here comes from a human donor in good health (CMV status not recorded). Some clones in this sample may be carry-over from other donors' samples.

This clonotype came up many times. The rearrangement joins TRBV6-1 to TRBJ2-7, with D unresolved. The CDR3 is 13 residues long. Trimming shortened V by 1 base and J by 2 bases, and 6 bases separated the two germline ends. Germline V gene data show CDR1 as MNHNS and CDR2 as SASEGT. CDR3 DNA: TGTGCCAGCAGTGAAGGAGCAACCTACGAGCAGTACTTC. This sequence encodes CASSEGATYEQYF.

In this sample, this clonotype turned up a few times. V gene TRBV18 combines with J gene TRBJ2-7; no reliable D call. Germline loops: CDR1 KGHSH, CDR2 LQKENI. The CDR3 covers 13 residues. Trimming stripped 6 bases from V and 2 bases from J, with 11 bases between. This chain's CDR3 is CASSFSVAYEQYV. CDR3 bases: TGTGCCAGCTCCTTCAGCGTTGCCTACGAGCAGTACGTC.

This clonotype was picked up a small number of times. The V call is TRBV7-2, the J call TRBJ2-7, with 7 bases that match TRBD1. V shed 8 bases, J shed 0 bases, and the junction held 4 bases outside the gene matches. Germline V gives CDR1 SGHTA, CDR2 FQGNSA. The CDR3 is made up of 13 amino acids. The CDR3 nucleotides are TGTGCCAGCCACGACAGGGTCTCCTACGAGCAGTACTTC. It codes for CASHDRVSYEQYF.

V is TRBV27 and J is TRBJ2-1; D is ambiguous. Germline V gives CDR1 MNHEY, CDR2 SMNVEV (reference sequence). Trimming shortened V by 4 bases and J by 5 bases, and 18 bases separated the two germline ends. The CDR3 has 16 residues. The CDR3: CASSSPDTLYHNEQFF. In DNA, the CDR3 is TGTGCCAGCAGTTCCCCCGATACCCTCTACCACAATGAGCAGTTCTTC.

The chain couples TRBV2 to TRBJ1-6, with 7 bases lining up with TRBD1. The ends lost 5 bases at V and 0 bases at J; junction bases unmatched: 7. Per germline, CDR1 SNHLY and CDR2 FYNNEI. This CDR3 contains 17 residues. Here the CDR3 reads CASSWDSPSSYNSPLHF. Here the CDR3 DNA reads TGTGCCAGCAGTTGGGACAGCCCGAGCTCCTATAATTCACCCCTCCACTTT. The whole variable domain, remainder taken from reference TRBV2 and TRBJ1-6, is EPEVTQTPSHQVTQMGQEVILRCVPISNHLYFYWYRQILGQKVEFLVSFYNNEISEKSEIFDDQFSVERPDGSNFTLKIRSTKLEDSAMYFCASSWDSPSSYNSPLHFGNGTRLTVT.

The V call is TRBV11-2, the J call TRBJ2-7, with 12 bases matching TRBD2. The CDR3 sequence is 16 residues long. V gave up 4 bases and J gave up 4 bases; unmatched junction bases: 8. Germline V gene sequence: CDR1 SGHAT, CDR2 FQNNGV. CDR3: CASSSLASGGGYEQYF. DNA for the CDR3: TGTGCCAGCAGCTCCCTGGCTAGCGGGGGGGGTTACGAGCAGTACTTC.

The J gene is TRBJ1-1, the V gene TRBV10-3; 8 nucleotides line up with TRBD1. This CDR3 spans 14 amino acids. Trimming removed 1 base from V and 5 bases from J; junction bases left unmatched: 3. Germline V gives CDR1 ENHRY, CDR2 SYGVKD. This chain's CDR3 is CAISEWDRRTEAFF. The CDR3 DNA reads TGTGCCATCAGTGAGTGGGACAGGCGTACTGAAGCTTTCTTT.

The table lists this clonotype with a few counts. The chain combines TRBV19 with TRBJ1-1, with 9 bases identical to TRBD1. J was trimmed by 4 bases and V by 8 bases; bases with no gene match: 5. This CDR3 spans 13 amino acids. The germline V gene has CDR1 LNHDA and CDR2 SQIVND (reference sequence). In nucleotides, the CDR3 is TGTGCCAGTGCTACAGGGGGCATCACTGAAGCTTTCTTT. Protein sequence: CASATGGITEAFF.

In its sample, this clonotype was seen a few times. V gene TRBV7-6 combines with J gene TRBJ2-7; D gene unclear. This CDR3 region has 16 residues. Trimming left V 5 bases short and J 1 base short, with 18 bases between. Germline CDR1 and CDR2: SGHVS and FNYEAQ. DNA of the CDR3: TGTGCCAGCAGCCCCCCTACCGGCCTATCATCCTACGAGCAGTACTTC. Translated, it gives CASSPPTGLSSYEQYF.

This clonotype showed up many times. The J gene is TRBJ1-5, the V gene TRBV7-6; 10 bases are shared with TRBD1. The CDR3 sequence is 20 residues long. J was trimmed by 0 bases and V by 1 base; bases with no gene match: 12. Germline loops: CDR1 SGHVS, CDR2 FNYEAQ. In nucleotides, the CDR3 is TGTGCCAGCAGCTTAGTACACCGGGACAGGGGACTCTATAGCAATCAGCCCCAGCATTTT. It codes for CASSLVHRDRGLYSNQPQHF.

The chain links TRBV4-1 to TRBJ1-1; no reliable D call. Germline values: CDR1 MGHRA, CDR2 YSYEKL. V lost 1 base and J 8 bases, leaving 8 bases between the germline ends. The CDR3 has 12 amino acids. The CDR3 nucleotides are TGCGCCAGCAGCCAAGGGAGTCAGGAAGCTTTCTTT. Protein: CASSQGSQEAFF.

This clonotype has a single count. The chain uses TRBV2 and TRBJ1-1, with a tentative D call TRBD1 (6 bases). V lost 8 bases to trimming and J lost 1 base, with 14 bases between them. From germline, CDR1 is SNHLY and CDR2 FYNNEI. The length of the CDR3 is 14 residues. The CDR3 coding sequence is TGTGCCAGCGGGGGGCCGGCGGAGAACACTGAAGCTTTCTTT. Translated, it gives CASGGPAENTEAFF.

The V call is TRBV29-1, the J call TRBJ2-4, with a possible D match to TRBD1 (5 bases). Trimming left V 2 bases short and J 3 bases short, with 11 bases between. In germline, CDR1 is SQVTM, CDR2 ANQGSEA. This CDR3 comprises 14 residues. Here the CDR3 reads CSVESRDDKNIQYF. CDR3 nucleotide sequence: TGCAGCGTTGAAAGCAGGGATGACAAAAACATTCAGTACTTC.

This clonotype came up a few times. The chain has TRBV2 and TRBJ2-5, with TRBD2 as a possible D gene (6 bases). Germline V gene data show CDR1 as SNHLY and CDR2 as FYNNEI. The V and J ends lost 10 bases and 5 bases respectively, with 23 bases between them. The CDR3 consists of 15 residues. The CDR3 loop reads CAIGSGTPSAETQYF. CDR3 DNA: TGTGCCATCGGGAGTGGCACCCCCTCCGCGGAGACCCAGTACTTC.

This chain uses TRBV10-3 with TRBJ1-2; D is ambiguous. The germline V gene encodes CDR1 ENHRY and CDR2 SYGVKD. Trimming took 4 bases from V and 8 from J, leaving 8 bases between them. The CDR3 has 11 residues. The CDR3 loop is CAISGSEGYTF. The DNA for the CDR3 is TGTGCCATCAGTGGCAGCGAAGGCTACACCTTC.

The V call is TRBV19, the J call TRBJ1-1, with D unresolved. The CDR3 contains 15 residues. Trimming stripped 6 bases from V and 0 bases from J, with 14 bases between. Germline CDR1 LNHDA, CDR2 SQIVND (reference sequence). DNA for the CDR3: TGTGCCAGTAGCCCTTTTGTAAGGTTGAACACTGAAGCTTTCTTT. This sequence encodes CASSPFVRLNTEAFF. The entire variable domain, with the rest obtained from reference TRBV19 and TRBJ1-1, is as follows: DGGITQSPKYLFRKEGQNVTLSCEQNLNHDAMYWYRQDPGQGLRLIYYSQIVNDFQKGDIAEGYSVSREKKESFPLTVTSAQKNPTAFYLCASSPFVRLNTEAFFGQGTRLTVV.

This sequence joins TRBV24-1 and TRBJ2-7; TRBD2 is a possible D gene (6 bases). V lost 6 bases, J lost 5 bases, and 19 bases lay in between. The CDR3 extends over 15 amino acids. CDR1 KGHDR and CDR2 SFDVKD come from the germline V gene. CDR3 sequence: CATSRCGGVGHEQYV. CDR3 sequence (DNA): TGTGCCACCAGTCGCTGTGGAGGGGTAGGGCACGAGCAGTACGTC.

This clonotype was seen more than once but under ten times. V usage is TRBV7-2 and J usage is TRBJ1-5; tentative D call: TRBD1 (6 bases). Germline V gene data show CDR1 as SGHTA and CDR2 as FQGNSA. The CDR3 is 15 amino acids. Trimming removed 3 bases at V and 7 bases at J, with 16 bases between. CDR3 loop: CASSLGPGGHQPQHF. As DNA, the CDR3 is TGTGCCAGCAGCTTGGGGCCCGGGGGCCACCAGCCCCAGCATTTT.

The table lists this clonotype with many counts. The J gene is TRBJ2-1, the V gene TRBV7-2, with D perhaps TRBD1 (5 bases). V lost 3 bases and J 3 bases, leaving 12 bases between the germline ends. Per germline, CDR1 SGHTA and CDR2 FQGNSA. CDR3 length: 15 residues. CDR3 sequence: CASSLGQGNYNEQFF. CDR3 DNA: TGTGCCAGCAGCTTGGGGCAGGGTAACTACAATGAGCAGTTCTTC. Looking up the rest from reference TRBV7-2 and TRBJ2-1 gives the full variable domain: GAGVSQSPSNKVTEKGKDVELRCDPISGHTALYWYRQSLGQGLEFLIYFQGNSAPDKSGLPSDRFSAERTGGSVSTLTIQRTQQEDSAVYLCASSLGQGNYNEQFFGPGTRLTVL.

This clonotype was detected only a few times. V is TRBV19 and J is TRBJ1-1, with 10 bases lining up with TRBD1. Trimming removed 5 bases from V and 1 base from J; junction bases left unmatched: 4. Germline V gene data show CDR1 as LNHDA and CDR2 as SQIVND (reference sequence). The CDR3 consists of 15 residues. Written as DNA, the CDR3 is TGTGCCAGTAGTTGGACAGGGGGATCGAACACTGAAGCTTTCTTT. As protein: CASSWTGGSNTEAFF. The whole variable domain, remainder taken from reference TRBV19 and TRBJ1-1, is DGGITQSPKYLFRKEGQNVTLSCEQNLNHDAMYWYRQDPGQGLRLIYYSQIVNDFQKGDIAEGYSVSREKKESFPLTVTSAQKNPTAFYLCASSWTGGSNTEAFFGQGTRLTVV.

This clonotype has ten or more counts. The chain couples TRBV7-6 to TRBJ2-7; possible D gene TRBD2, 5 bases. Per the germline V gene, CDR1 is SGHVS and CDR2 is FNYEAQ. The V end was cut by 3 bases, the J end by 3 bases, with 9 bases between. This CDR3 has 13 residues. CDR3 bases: TGTGCCAGCAGCTTGGAGGTATACTACGAGCAGTACTTC. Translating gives CASSLEVYYEQYF. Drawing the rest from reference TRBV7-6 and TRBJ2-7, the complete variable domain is GAGVSQSPRYKVTKRGQDVALRCDPISGHVSLYWYRQALGQGPEFLTYFNYEAQQDKSGLPNDRFSAERPEGSISTLTIQRTEQRDSAMYRCASSLEVYYEQYFGPGTRLTVT.

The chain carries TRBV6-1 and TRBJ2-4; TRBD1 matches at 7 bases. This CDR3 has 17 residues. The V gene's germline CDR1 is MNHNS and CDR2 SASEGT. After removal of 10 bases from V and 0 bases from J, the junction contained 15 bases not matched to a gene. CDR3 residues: CAIRGQFSVLAKNIQYF. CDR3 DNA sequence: TGTGCCATCCGGGGACAGTTCTCCGTTCTAGCCAAAAACATTCAGTACTTC.

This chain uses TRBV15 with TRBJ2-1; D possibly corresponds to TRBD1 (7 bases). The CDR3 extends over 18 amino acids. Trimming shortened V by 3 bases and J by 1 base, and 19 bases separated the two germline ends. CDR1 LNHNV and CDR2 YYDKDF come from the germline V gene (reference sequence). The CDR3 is CATSSLRGGGESYNEQFF. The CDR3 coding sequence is TGTGCCACCAGCAGTCTAAGAGGAGGGGGCGAGTCCTACAATGAGCAGTTCTTC.

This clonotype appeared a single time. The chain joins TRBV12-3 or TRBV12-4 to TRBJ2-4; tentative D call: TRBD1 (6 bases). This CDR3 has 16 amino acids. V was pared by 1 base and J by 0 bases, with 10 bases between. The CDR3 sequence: CASSLGDTLAKNIQYF. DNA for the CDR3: TGTGCCAGCAGTTTAGGGGACACACTAGCCAAAAACATTCAGTACTTC.

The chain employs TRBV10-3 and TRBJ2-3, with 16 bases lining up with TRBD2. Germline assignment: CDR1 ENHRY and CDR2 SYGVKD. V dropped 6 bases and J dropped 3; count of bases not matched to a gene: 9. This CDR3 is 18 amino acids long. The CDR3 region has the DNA TGTGCCATCAGGACGGGACTAGCGGGGGGGAGTGGGACAGATACGCAGTATTTT. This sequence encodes CAIRTGLAGGSGTDTQYF.

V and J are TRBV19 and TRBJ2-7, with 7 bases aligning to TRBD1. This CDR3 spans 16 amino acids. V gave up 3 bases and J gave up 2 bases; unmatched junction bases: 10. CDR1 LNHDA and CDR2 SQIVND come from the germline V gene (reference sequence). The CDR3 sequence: CASSILRDSPTYEQYF. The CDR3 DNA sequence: TGTGCCAGTAGTATCCTCCGGGACAGCCCTACCTACGAGCAGTACTTC. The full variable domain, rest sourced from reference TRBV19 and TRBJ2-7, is DGGITQSPKYLFRKEGQNVTLSCEQNLNHDAMYWYRQDPGQGLRLIYYSQIVNDFQKGDIAEGYSVSREKKESFPLTVTSAQKNPTAFYLCASSILRDSPTYEQYFGPGTRLTVT.

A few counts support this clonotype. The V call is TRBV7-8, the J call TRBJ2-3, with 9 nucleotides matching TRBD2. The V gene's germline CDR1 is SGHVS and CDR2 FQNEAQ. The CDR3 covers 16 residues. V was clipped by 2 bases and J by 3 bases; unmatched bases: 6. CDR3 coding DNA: TGTGCCAGCAGCTTACGGCGGGGGGGTCGTACAGATACGCAGTATTTT. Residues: CASSLRRGGRTDTQYF.

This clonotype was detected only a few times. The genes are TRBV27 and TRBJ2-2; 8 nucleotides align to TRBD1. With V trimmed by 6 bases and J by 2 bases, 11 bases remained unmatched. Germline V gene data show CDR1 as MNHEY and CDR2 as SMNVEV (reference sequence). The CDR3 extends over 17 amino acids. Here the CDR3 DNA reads TGTGCCAGCAGCCCTACCACGGACAGGGTTAACACCGGGGAGCTGTTTTTT. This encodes CASSPTTDRVNTGELFF.

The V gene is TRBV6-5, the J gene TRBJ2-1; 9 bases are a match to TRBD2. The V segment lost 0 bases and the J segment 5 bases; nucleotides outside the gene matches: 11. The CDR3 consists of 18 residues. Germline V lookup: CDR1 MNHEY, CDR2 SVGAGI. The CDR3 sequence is CASSYSGTSTGLDNEQFF. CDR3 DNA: TGTGCCAGCAGTTACTCCGGGACTAGCACCGGGCTCGACAATGAGCAGTTCTTC.